Described below is a single T cell receptor (beta chain) sequence and its context. This clonotype was found once. The clone's antigen remains unknown. The junction does not match germline at one end; this may be a read error. The library came from PCR. Sequencing instrument: Illumina HiSeq 2500. To reduce PCR and sequencing biases, unique molecular identifiers were built into the TCR beta cDNA libraries. Some 500,000 cDNA molecules were obtained for every 1 to 10 million input T cells, so each molecule roughly corresponded to one T cell. The patient libraries were prepared and sequenced with the same protocol used for the earlier healthy control dataset. Within a given batch, samples were prepared together, multiplexed and sequenced on the same HiSeq lane. As for the authors' bioinformatics: MIGEC handled the raw barcoded reads, throwing out single-read molecular identifier groups before consensus assembly and CDR3 extraction. Clonotype tables were post-analysed with VDJtools, normalizing diversity by down-sampling all datasets to the smallest sample size. To correct batch-related cross-sample contamination, repertoire overlap clustering matched CDR3 amino acid sequences but not nucleotide sequences. TCRdb reran the public reads through fastp at Q25 and MiXCR, keeping productive beta chains. Under each unique CDR3 protein, matching rows form one entry showing the most common genes and DNA. TCRdb assigned the V and J calls; the authors' analysis was not used. The sample profile shows hundreds of thousands of distinct CDR3 sequences; about 27% of them were found once. The ten largest make up more than 0.45% of the sample.

CDR1 and CDR2, per the germline V gene, are MNHEY and SVGAGI. From the cysteine up to the phenylalanine, the CDR3 has a length of 12 residues. Left in the record is the CDR3 DNA by itself, 36 bases read in frame from the first base. These data originate in a study of post-analysis software for immune sequencing data (dated by TCRdb to 2013 to 2016). About the study as a whole: The recorded disease courses included relapsing-remitting, secondary progressive and progressive-relapsing multiple sclerosis, and some patients had no subtype annotation. The multiple sclerosis patient repertoires were compared with under 13 previously published healthy control repertoires from donors aged roughly 6 to 27 years. A subset of samples was prepared in parallel using single-end sample barcoding, then pooled and co-amplified after Illumina adapter ligation.

Results the study describes overall, beyond this receptor: The control group was slightly older than the multiple sclerosis patient group. Significantly higher frequencies in patients than in controls were found for about five TRBV segments, including TRBV5-6, TRBV5-1 and TRBV20-1. Significantly lower normalized Chao1 diversity was found in multiple sclerosis patients than in controls, suggesting substantial peripheral T-cell clonal expansion. Direct clustering with F measure showed strong co-clustering of samples prepared in the same batch, prompting a batch-effect correction.

To demonstrate the VDJtools post-analysis software, the study profiled TCR beta repertoires from the peripheral blood of 10 to 15 young patients with multiple sclerosis. The patients with multiple sclerosis were children and adolescents between roughly 6 and 17 years of age. The sequence was collected from a girl under 18 with multiple sclerosis. Source material: blood. The receptor chain draws on TRBV6-5 and TRBJ2-4, with the D gene uncertain. The nucleotides read TGTGCCAGCAGTTACTGGAACAATGAGCAGTGCTTC. Its translation reads: CASSYWNNEQCF.